This T cell receptor (beta chain) was found in a study of cytomegalovirus exposure and HLA in healthy donors. Overall study results and limits: When a later analysis was performed, an Asian-associated ancestry cluster reportedly had fewer N-insertions than the roughly 700-donor mean. The listing of 160 or so TCR beta chains classed them as cytomegalovirus-associated. As a later analysis showed, several of the most significant clusters appeared to be linked to common viral pathogens.

This CDR3 region has 16 residues. V was pared by 4 bases and J by 3 bases, with 16 bases between. In germline, CDR1 is SNHLY, CDR2 FYNNEI. The study ran its PCR with 60 Vbeta and 13 Jbeta primers. The table came from immunoSEQ multiplex PCR; TCRdb's copy has only in-frame clones and leaves some out. Found here are roughly 110,000 clones, around 76% of them singletons; the top ten hold approximately 2.6%. To note about this clone: As yet, its antigen is unknown.

When sampled, the donors appeared nominally healthy, though they likely had unrecorded immune exposures. The chain uses TRBV2 and TRBJ1-3; possibly TRBD1 for D (6 bases). The TCR sequence derives from a man aged 25-40 years in good health and CMV-seropositive. Material: PBMCs. This chain's CDR3 is CASSAQGLSGGNTIYF. CDR3 nucleotide sequence: TGTGCCAGCAGTGCCCAGGGGCTTTCGGGTGGAAACACCATATATTTT.